Listed below are T cell receptor beta chains from one sample, sequenced in a study of persistence of HIV-infected CD4 T cells. Some clones are missing from TCRdb's copy, which holds only in-frame ones; the method was immunoSEQ multiplex PCR. The table has around 47,000 clones, 80% to 95% seen once. The antigens these receptors bind are not known. The input for sequencing was CD4+ T cells sorted from PBMCs after roughly 18-hour stimulation, taken from a patient who received antiretroviral therapy. The receptors shown here come from an adult man with HIV who was CMV-seropositive. The CDR3 runs from the conserved cysteine through the conserved F or W. The D gene is left open where the match is weak. Where a row states a size, it is once, few, many or the class of an expanded clone; other rows omit it.

CDR3 DNA	CDR3 protein	D gene	J gene	V gene	CDR3 length	clone size
TGTGCCAGCAGCTCCCTCGACGAATGGATGGGCTACACCTTC	CASSSLDEWMGYTF	NA	TRBJ1-2	TRBV7-2	14	NA
TGTGCCAGCAGCCGGGTGGCAGGGAATTCGGAGACCCAGTACTTC	CASSRVAGNSETQYF	NA	TRBJ2-5	TRBV7-9	15	NA
TGCGCCAGCAGCTCGATGGGGGGGCTAACGAACACTGAAGCTTTCTTT	CASSSMGGLTNTEAFF	NA	TRBJ1-1	TRBV5-1	16	NA
TGTGCCAGCAGCCTCAATAGTGGCACCGGGGAGCTGTTTTTT	CASSLNSGTGELFF	NA	TRBJ2-2	TRBV5-6	14	NA
TGTGCCATCAGTGAGTGGAACGCGGTGGGCTACACCTTC	CAISEWNAVGYTF	NA	TRBJ1-2	TRBV10-3	13	NA
TGCAGTGCTACTGACAGAGAACCTACTGAAGCTTTCTTT	CSATDREPTEAFF	NA	TRBJ1-1	TRBV20-1	13	NA
TGTGCCAGTAGGAGGCGGGACCCGAACACTGAAGCTTTCTTT	CASRRRDPNTEAFF	NA	TRBJ1-1	TRBV19	14	NA
TGTGCCAGCATTAGCTCCTATAATTCACCCCTCCACTTT	CASISSYNSPLHF	NA	TRBJ1-6	TRBV2	13	few
TGTGCCATCAGTGAGCCCGGCACTAGCGGGGGGATCTACGAGCAGTACTTC	CAISEPGTSGGIYEQYF	TRBD2	TRBJ2-7	TRBV10-3	17	NA
TGTGCCAGTAGTAAGACGACAGGGGGAAGCTCCTACAATGAGCAGTTCTTC	CASSKTTGGSSYNEQFF	TRBD1	TRBJ2-1	TRBV19	17	NA
TGTGCCAGCAGCTTCAATACAGGGGCGAAGCCCCAGCATTTT	CASSFNTGAKPQHF	TRBD1	TRBJ1-5	TRBV7-2	14	NA
TGTGCCAGCAGCCCTATCCTCGGGGGGACAGGGGGGTACCAAGAGACCCAGTACTTC	CASSPILGGTGGYQETQYF	TRBD1	TRBJ2-5	TRBV3-1/TRBV3-2	19	NA
TGTGCCAGCAGTTACTCATCAGGGGGCAACTATGGCTACACCTTC	CASSYSSGGNYGYTF	TRBD1	TRBJ1-2	TRBV6-5	15	NA
TGCGCCAGCAGCTTGGCTGCAGGGGAATCACCCCTCCACTTT	CASSLAAGESPLHF	NA	TRBJ1-6	TRBV5-1	14	NA
TGTGCCACCAGCCCTTTAGACAGGGCCACAGATACGCAGTATTTT	CATSPLDRATDTQYF	TRBD1	TRBJ2-3	TRBV24-1	15	NA
TGCGCCAGCAGTGGACAGGGGAGCTCCTATAATTCACCCCTCCACTTT	CASSGQGSSYNSPLHF	TRBD1	TRBJ1-6	TRBV10-2	16	NA
TGTGCCACCAGCAGAGATCAGGGAAGGGAGACCCAGTACTTC	CATSRDQGRETQYF	NA	TRBJ2-5	TRBV15	14	NA
TGTGCCACCAGTGATTCTCCCGCGAACACTGAAGCTTTCTTT	CATSDSPANTEAFF	NA	TRBJ1-1	TRBV24-1	14	NA
TGTGCCAGCAGTTATGCGGCACCCCCCACAGATGGCTACACCTTC	CASSYAAPPTDGYTF	NA	TRBJ1-2	TRBV6-5	15	NA
TGCGCCAGCGGAACGGGGAATCAGCCCCAGCATTTT	CASGTGNQPQHF	NA	TRBJ1-5	TRBV10-1	12	NA
TGTGCCAGCAGGTACCTGGGAGGTAGGGCTTTCTTT	CASRYLGGRAFF	NA	TRBJ1-1	TRBV6-2/TRBV6-3	12	once
TGTGCCAGCAGGCGACAGGGTGGCGGGGAAGCTTTCTTT	CASRRQGGGEAFF	TRBD1	TRBJ1-1	TRBV5-6	13	NA
TGTGCCAGCAGCTTTGCCCAGGGGATGGGTAGCAATCAGCCCCAGCATTTT	CASSFAQGMGSNQPQHF	NA	TRBJ1-5	TRBV7-8	17	NA
TGTGCCAGCAGTTTTTCAACAGGGGGCTCTTCACCCCTCCACTTT	CASSFSTGGSSPLHF	TRBD1	TRBJ1-6	TRBV6-5	15	NA
TGTGCCAGCAGCTTGGTTAGTAACACCGGGGAGCTGTTTTTT	CASSLVSNTGELFF	NA	TRBJ2-2	TRBV5-5	14	NA
TGTGCCAGCCGGGGGACAGGAGACTCCTACGAGCAGTACTTC	CASRGTGDSYEQYF	TRBD1	TRBJ2-7	TRBV6-5	14	NA
TGCGCCAGCAGCTCGTATAGCGGGGGACCAACAGATACGCAGTATTTT	CASSSYSGGPTDTQYF	TRBD2	TRBJ2-3	TRBV5-1	16	NA
TGTGCCAGCAGCGAGGATCAGGCCTGGGCTTACGAGCAGTACTTC	CASSEDQAWAYEQYF	NA	TRBJ2-7	TRBV5-6	15	NA
TGCGCCAGCACCCCAGGCTTGGGGGGTGACACCGGGGAGCTGTTTTTT	CASTPGLGGDTGELFF	NA	TRBJ2-2	TRBV5-1	16	NA
TGTGCCAGCAGCTTGGGGACAGGGGGCGGCTATGGCTACACCTTC	CASSLGTGGGYGYTF	TRBD1	TRBJ1-2	TRBV5-4	15	NA
TGTGCCAGCAGCTTAGACCTAGGGGACACTGAAGCTTTCTTT	CASSLDLGDTEAFF	NA	TRBJ1-1	TRBV7-9	14	NA
TGTGCCAGCAGCGTAGAGGTTAGCGGGGGATTCGGAGATACGCAGTATTTT	CASSVEVSGGFGDTQYF	TRBD2	TRBJ2-3	TRBV9	17	NA
TGTGCCAGCTCACCGACAGGGACTGGGGCCAACGTCCTGACTTTC	CASSPTGTGANVLTF	TRBD1	TRBJ2-6	TRBV18	15	NA
TGTGCCAGCTCACACACACCGGCTAGGTACACTGAAGCTTTCTTT	CASSHTPARYTEAFF	NA	TRBJ1-1	TRBV18	15	few
TGCGCCAGCAAGGGACAGGGTGATTCACCCCTCCACTTT	CASKGQGDSPLHF	TRBD1	TRBJ1-6	TRBV10-1	13	NA
TGTGCCAGCAGCCCCAGACAGGGGGTAAAGGTCGGGGAGCTGTTTTTT	CASSPRQGVKVGELFF	TRBD1	TRBJ2-2	TRBV5-4	16	NA
TGTGCCAGCAGACCCGGGACAACTGGAAACACCATATATTTT	CASRPGTTGNTIYF	NA	TRBJ1-3	TRBV2	14	NA
TGCGCCAGCAGCGAAACACCGGGACAGGGCTATGGCTACACCTTC	CASSETPGQGYGYTF	TRBD1	TRBJ1-2	TRBV5-1	15	NA
TGTGCCAGCAGCGCGGACAGGGGGTCACCCCTCCACTTT	CASSADRGSPLHF	NA	TRBJ1-6	TRBV21-1	13	NA
TGTGCCAGCAGTTCAGGACACCGGAAAGAGACCCAGTACTTC	CASSSGHRKETQYF	NA	TRBJ2-5	TRBV28	14	NA
TGTGCCAGCAGGGACAGGGAGGATTCACCCCTCCACTTT	CASRDREDSPLHF	TRBD1	TRBJ1-6	TRBV6-5	13	NA
TGTGCCACCAGCAGAACAAGACAGGGAAGGAATGAAGCTTTCTTT	CATSRTRQGRNEAFF	TRBD1	TRBJ1-1	TRBV15	15	NA
TGTGCCAGCTCACCATTCCTGGCTAGCGGGGGGGCCAGTACAGATACGCAGTATTTT	CASSPFLASGGASTDTQYF	TRBD2	TRBJ2-3	TRBV18	19	NA
TGTGCCAGCAGCAAACAGCCGAACACTGAAGCTTTCTTT	CASSKQPNTEAFF	NA	TRBJ1-1	TRBV11-3	13	once
TGTGCAGACACTAGCGGGGGGGCCTTTCACGTTAGCACAGATACGCAGTATTTT	CADTSGGAFHVSTDTQYF	TRBD2	TRBJ2-3	TRBV5-4	18	NA
TGTGCCAGCAGCTCGACAGGAGCCTCTGGAAACACCATATATTTT	CASSSTGASGNTIYF	NA	TRBJ1-3	TRBV7-2	15	NA
TGTGCCAGCAGTGCCTTGGGGCAGGGGTCCCAAGAGACCCAGTACTTC	CASSALGQGSQETQYF	NA	TRBJ2-5	TRBV2	16	NA
TGTGCCAGCAGTCTCAACCGGGGGAGCGGCTACACCTTC	CASSLNRGSGYTF	NA	TRBJ1-2	TRBV6-5	13	NA
TGCAGCGTTGAAGATATAAGGTTGAGTGAGCAGTTCTTC	CSVEDIRLSEQFF	NA	TRBJ2-1	TRBV29-1	13	NA
TGCGCCAGCAGCCTGAGCGGGGACCCCTACGAGCAGTACTTC	CASSLSGDPYEQYF	TRBD2	TRBJ2-7	TRBV5-1	14	NA
TGTGCCACCGGGGGCTCCTCCTACGAGCAGTACTTC	CATGGSSYEQYF	NA	TRBJ2-7	TRBV28	12	once
TGTGCCAGCAGCCCACGGGACTCCAGCACAGATACGCAGTATTTT	CASSPRDSSTDTQYF	NA	TRBJ2-3	TRBV4-2	15	NA
TGTGCCAGCAGCCAAGACCGGGACGGCTCCTACGAGCAGTACTTC	CASSQDRDGSYEQYF	NA	TRBJ2-7	TRBV3-1/TRBV3-2	15	few
TGTGCCAGACGGTCCGGCTTGGGCGGAGAAACCTCACCCCTCCACTTT	CARRSGLGGETSPLHF	NA	TRBJ1-6	TRBV19	16	NA
TGTGCCAGCAGCTTAATGGCAGGTAGTGAAAAACTGTTTTTT	CASSLMAGSEKLFF	NA	TRBJ1-4	TRBV7-9	14	NA